This TCR beta chain appears in the sequencing data of a study of T cell responses to AZD1222 COVID-19 vaccine. Clones were sequenced by immunoSEQ multiplex PCR, and TCRdb holds only the in-frame ones, with some missing. The sample lists 90,000 to 140,000 clones; nearly 90% were seen once. V was shortened by 4 bases and J by 3 bases, with 10 bases between the two germline ends. The germline CDR1 and CDR2 sequences are LGHDT and YNNKEL (reference sequence). This CDR3 is built from 15 residues. This clone was seen a handful of times. This TCR was recovered from an adult who received the AZD1222 COVID-19 vaccine. The material was peripheral blood, obtained 28 days after the second AZD1222 dose. J is TRBJ1-6 and V is TRBV3-1 (or the pseudogene TRBV3-2), with D tentatively TRBD1 (5 bases). CDR3 residues: CASSPSGVYNSPLHF. CDR3 DNA: TGTGCCAGCAGCCCCTCGGGGGTCTATAATTCACCCCTCCACTTT.